The entry that follows covers one TCR beta chain sequence. This sample is part of a study of blood T cell repertoires in COVID-19. Study-wide context: Samples came from the United States, Italy and Spain, spanning acute and convalescent COVID-19. PBMCs, B-cell-depleted T cells, or T cells were the source of the cDNA or gDNA that made up the material.

Patients from Seattle were sampled longitudinally, starting during active infection. This CDR3 is built from 15 residues. Trimming shortened V by 1 base and J by 5 bases, and 14 bases separated the two germline ends. Germline-derived CDR1 and CDR2 are LGHNA and YSLEER. Original analysis: Amplification from reference gene primers served as the basis for estimated nucleated cell counts. Sequencing used immunoSEQ multiplex PCR; TCRdb keeps in-frame clones, though not all of them. The V and J calls and clone size are taken from that table; D and trimming were inferred from the DNA. The repertoire holds about 200,000 clones, with approximately 91% as singletons.

The gene calls are TRBV4-3 and TRBJ1-2, with TRBD1 as a possible D gene (6 bases). The sequenced sample was peripheral blood. This sequence was found in a man aged 45-65 years with COVID-19, enrolled during active disease. CDR3 nucleotides: TGCGCCAGCAGCCAAGTGGGCGGACAGCTTTATGGCTACACCTTC. It encodes CASSQVGGQLYGYTF.